This TCR beta chain came from a study of T cell repertoires in cytomegalovirus infection. Across the study: A matching HLA type, together with CMV infection, was signaled by public TCR beta signatures. Study-wide points: Summed public TCR beta family frequency identified CMV carriers bearing the relevant HLA. Clonotype analysis showed dominance of the ex vivo response by HLA-C-restricted CMV-specific TCR beta clonotypes.

The CDR3 totals 14 residues. Trimming shortened V by 5 bases and J by 5 bases, and 15 bases separated the two germline ends. Germline V gene data show CDR1 as SGHVS and CDR2 as FNYEAQ. TCRdb recomputed calls from the reads with MiXCR, one row per CDR3 protein. The sample consists of around 280,000 distinct CDR3 sequences, approximately 15% of them appearing once. This clonotype was recorded many times. No antigen is known for it. The rearrangement uses TRBV7-6 and TRBJ1-1, with D possibly being TRBD1 (5 bases). This TCR was recovered from a human donor in good health (CMV status not recorded). Some clones in this sample may be carry-over from other donors' samples. Sequencing used PBMCs. CDR3 nucleotides: TGTGCCAGCAGCCCGGCGGGGGGGAGGACTGAAGCTTTCTTT. Protein: CASSPAGGRTEAFF.